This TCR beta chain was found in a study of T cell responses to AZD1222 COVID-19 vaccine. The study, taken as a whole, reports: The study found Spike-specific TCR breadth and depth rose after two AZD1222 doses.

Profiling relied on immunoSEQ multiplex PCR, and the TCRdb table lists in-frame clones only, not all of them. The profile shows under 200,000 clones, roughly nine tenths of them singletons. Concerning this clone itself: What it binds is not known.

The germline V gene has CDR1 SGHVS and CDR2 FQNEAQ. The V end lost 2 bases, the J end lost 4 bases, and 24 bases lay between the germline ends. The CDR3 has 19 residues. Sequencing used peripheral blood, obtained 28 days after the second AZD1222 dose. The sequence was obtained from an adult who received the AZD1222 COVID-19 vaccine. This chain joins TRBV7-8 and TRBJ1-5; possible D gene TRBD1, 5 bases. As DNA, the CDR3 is TGTGCCAGCAGCTTATTGGATAAGGCGGGGGACTGGGGTAATCAGCCCCAGCATTTT. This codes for CASSLLDKAGDWGNQPQHF.